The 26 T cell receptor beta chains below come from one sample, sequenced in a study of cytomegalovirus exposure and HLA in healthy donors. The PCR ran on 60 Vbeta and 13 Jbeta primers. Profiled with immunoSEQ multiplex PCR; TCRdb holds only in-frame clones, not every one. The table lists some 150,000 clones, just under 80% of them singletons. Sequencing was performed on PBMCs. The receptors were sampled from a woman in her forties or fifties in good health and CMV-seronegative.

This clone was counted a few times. CDR3 residues: CASSLTGANNQPQHF. CDR3 nucleotides: TGTGCCAGCAGCTTGACAGGGGCGAACAATCAGCCCCAGCATTTT. This chain joins TRBV28 and TRBJ1-5; 8 bases line up with TRBD1. The CDR3 loop spans 15 amino acids. Looked up from germline, CDR1 is MDHEN and CDR2 is SYDVKM. V was pared by 6 bases and J by 3 bases, with 7 bases of the junction left unmatched.

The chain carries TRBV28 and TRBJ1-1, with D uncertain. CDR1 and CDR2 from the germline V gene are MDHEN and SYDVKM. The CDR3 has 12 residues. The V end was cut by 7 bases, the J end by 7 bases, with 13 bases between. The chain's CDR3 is CASTLPSREAFF. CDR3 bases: TGTGCCAGCACCCTACCCTCCCGTGAAGCTTTCTTT.

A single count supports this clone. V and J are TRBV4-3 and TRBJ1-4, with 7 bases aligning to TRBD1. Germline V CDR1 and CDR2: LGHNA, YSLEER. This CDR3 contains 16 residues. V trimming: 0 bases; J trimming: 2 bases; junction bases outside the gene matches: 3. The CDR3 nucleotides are TGCGCCAGCAGCCAAGAACAGGGGAGGACTAATGAAAAACTGTTTTTT. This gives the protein CASSQEQGRTNEKLFF.

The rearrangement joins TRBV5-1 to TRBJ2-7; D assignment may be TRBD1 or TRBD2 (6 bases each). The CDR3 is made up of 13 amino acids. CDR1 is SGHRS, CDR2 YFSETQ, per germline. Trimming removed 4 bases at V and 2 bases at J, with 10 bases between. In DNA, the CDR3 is TGCGCCAGCAGCATGGAGGGGGCCTACGAGCAGTACTTC. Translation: CASSMEGAYEQYF.

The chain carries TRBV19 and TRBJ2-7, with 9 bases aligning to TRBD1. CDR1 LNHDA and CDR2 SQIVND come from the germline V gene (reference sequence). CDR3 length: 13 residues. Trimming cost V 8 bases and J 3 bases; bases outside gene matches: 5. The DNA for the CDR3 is TGTGCCAGTTCACAGGGGGCGGTCTACGAGCAGTACTTC. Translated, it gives CASSQGAVYEQYF.

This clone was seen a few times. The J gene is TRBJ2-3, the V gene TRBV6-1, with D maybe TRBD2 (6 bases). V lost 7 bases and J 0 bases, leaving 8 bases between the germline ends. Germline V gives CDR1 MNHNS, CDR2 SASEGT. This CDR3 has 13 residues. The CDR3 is CASIAVSTDTQYF. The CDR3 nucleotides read TGTGCCAGCATAGCGGTAAGCACAGATACGCAGTATTTT.

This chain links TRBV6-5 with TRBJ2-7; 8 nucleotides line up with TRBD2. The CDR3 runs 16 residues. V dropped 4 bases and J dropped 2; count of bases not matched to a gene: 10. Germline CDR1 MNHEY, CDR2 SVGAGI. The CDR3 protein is CASSSPGRADTYEQYF. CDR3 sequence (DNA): TGTGCCAGCAGTTCCCCCGGGAGGGCAGACACCTACGAGCAGTACTTC.

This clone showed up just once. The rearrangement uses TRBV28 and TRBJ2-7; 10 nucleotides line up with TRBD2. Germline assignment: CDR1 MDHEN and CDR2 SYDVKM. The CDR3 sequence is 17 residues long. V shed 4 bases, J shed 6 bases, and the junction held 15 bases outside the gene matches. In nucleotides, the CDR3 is TGTGCCAGCAGTTCTAGCGGGAGCGTAGGATGGAATAGCGAGCAGTACTTC. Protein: CASSSSGSVGWNSEQYF.

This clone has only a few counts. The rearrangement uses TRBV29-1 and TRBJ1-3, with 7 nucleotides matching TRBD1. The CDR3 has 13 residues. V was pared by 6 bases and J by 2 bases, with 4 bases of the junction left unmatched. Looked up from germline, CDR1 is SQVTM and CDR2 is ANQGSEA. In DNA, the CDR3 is TGCAGCGTGGCCGGGACAGCTGGAAACACCATATATTTT. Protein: CSVAGTAGNTIYF.

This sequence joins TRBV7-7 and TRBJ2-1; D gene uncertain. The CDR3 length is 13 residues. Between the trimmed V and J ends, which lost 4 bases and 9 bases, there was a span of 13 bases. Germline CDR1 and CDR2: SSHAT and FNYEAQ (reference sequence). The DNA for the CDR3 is TGTGCCAGCAGCTCTGCCCGCGATACTGAGCAGTTCTTC. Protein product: CASSSARDTEQFF.

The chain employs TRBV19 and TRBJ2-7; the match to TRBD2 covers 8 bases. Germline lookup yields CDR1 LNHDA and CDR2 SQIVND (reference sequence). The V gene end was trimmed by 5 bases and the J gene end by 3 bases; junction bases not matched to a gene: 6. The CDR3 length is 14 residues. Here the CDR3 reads CASSELRGDYEQYF. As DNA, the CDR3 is TGTGCCAGTAGTGAACTGCGGGGGGACTACGAGCAGTACTTC. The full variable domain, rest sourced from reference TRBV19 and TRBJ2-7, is DGGITQSPKYLFRKEGQNVTLSCEQNLNHDAMYWYRQDPGQGLRLIYYSQIVNDFQKGDIAEGYSVSREKKESFPLTVTSAQKNPTAFYLCASSELRGDYEQYFGPGTRLTVT.

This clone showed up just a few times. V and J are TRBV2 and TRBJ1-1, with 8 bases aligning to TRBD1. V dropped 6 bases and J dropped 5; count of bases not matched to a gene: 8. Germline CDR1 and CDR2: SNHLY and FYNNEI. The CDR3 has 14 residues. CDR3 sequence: CASRKPDRVTEAFF. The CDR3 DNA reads TGTGCCAGCAGAAAACCGGACAGGGTAACTGAAGCTTTCTTT.

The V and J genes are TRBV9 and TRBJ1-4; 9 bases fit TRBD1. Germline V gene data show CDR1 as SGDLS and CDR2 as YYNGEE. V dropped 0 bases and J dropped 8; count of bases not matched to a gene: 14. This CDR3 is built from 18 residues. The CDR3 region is CASSVGGTGFTRREKLFF. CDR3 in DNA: TGTGCCAGCAGCGTAGGAGGGACAGGGTTCACCCGACGGGAAAAACTGTTTTTT. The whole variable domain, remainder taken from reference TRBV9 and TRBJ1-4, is DSGVTQTPKHLITATGQRVTLRCSPRSGDLSVYWYQQSLDQGLQFLIQYYNGEERAKGNILERFSAQQFPDLHSELNLSSLELGDSALYFCASSVGGTGFTRREKLFFGSGTQLSVL.

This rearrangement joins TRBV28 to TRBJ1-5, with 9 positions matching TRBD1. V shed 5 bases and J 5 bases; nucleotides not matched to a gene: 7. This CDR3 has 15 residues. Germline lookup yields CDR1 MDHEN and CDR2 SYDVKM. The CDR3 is CASSPRTGAYQPQHF. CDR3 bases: TGTGCCAGCAGTCCCCGGACAGGGGCTTATCAGCCCCAGCATTTT.

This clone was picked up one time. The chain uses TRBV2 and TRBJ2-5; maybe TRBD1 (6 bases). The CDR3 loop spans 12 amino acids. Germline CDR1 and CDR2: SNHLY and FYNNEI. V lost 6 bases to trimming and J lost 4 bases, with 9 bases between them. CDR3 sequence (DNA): TGTGCCAGCAGACAGGGACGAGAGACCCAGTACTTC. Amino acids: CASRQGRETQYF.

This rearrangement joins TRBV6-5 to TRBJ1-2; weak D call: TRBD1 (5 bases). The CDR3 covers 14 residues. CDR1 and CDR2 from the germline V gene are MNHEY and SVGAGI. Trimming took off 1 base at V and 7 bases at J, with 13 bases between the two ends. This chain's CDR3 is CASSYYDSGSGYTF. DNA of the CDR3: TGTGCCAGCAGTTACTATGACAGTGGAAGTGGCTACACCTTC.

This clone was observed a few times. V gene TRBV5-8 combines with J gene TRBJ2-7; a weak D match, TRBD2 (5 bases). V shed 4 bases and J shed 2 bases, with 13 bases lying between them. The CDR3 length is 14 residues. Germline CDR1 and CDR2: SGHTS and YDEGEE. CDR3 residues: CASSLGGITYEQYF. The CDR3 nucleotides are TGTGCCAGCAGCCTAGGAGGAATAACCTACGAGCAGTACTTC.

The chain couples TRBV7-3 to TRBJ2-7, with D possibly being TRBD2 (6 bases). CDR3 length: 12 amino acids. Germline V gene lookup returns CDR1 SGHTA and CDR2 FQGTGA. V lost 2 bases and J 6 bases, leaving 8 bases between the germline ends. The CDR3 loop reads CASSLRGGEQYF. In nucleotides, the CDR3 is TGTGCCAGCAGCTTACGGGGAGGCGAGCAGTACTTC.

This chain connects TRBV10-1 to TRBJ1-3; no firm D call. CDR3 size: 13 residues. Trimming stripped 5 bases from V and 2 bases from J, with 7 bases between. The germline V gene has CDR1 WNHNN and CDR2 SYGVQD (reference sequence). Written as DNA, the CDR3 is TGCGCCAGCAGTATGTCAGCTGGAAACACCATATATTTT. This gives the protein CASSMSAGNTIYF.

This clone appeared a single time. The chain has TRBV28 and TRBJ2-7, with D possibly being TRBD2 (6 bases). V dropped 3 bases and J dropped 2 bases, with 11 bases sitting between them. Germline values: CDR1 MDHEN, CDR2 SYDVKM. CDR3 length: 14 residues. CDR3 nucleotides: TGTGCCAGCAGTTTCTCGGGGGAGGCCTACGAGCAGTACTTC. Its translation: CASSFSGEAYEQYF.

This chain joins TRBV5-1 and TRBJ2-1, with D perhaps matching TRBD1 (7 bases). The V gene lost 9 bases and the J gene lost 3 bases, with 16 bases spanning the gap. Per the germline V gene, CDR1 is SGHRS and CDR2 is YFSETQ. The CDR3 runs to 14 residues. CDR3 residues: CATPGDRDYNEQFF. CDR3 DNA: TGCGCCACCCCGGGGGACAGAGACTACAATGAGCAGTTCTTC.

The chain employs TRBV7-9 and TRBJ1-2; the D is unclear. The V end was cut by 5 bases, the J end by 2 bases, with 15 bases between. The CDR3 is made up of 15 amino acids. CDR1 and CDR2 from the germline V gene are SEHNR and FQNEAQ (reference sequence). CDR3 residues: CASSPGDNLNYGYTF. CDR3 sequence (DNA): TGTGCCAGCAGCCCCGGGGATAATCTCAACTATGGCTACACCTTC.

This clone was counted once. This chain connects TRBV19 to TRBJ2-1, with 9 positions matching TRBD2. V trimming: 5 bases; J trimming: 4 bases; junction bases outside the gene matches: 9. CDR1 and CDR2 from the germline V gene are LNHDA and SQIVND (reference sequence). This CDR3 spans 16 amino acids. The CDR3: CASSVWASGVYNEQFF. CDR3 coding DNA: TGTGCCAGTAGTGTGTGGGCTAGCGGGGTATACAATGAGCAGTTCTTC.

The CDR3 DNA reads as TGTGCCAGCAGTTTACTGACAGGTCTCTCCTACGAGCAGTACTTC. Translation: CASSLLTGLSYEQYF. V and J are TRBV28 and TRBJ2-7; D is perhaps TRBD1 (6 bases). Germline V gives CDR1 MDHEN, CDR2 SYDVKM. V was trimmed by 2 bases and J by 0 bases, leaving 11 bases between them. This CDR3 is 15 amino acids long.

CDR3 DNA: TGTGCCAGCAGTACCTCCGGGACAGGGACGGAAGAGCAGTACTTC. This codes for CASSTSGTGTEEQYF. V usage is TRBV28 and J usage is TRBJ2-7; 9 bases fit TRBD1. With V trimmed by 5 bases and J by 7 bases, 12 bases remained unmatched. Germline values: CDR1 MDHEN, CDR2 SYDVKM. This CDR3 contains 15 residues.

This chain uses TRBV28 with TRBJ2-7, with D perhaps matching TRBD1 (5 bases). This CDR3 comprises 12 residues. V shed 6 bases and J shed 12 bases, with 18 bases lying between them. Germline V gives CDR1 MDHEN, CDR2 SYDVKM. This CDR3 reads CASRTPTGNSYF. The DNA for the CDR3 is TGTGCCAGCAGGACACCCACAGGAAATTCGTACTTC.